The sample holds many counts of the clone carrying this T cell receptor (beta chain). Its antigen is currently unknown. These data come from a study of T cells after yellow fever vaccination. For the study at large: Some fractions had low cell numbers, and these were prepared with SMART-Seq v4 Ultra Low Input. Overall study findings and caveats: Reappearance after the booster was observed for most primary-vaccination clones (around 95% CD4, about 91% CD8).

The ends lost 6 bases at V and 6 bases at J; junction bases unmatched: 7. The CDR3 runs to 14 residues. TCRdb re-derived calls from the 5' RACE reads in MiXCR, one entry per CDR3 protein. The repertoire holds about 260,000 distinct CDR3 sequences, with about 5% as singletons. The sequencing here drew on CD4+ T cells sorted from PBMCs, taken on the day of the yellow fever booster vaccination. The TCR comes from a young man who received the YFV17D yellow fever vaccine. The genes are TRBV12-3 or TRBV12-4 and TRBJ2-5, with 10 positions matching TRBD1. The CDR3 sequence: CASSRDRGWKTQYF. The CDR3 DNA follows: TGTGCCAGCAGCCGGGACAGGGGATGGAAGACCCAGTACTTC.